Listed below are T cell receptor beta chains from one sample, sequenced in a study of shared clonotypes between healthy human individuals. Method: immunoSEQ multiplex PCR; TCRdb's copy keeps in-frame clones and lacks some. The sample has about 670,000 clones, 72% seen once. Sequencing was performed on memory CD4+ T cells sorted from blood. Receptors were obtained from a woman aged 25 to 39 in good health. CDR3s include the opening cysteine and the closing phenylalanine or tryptophan. A D gene is named only where the DNA matches it firmly. Part of the rows lack a size; the others show once, few, many or a class for expanded clones.

TRBV7-9	TRBJ2-7	NA	TRBD1	TGTGCCAGCAGGTATACAGGGGGCGAGCAGTACTTC	CASRYTGGEQYF
TRBV19	TRBJ2-5	NA	NA	TGTGCCAGTAGTGCTAGTTTACAAGAGACCCAGTACTTC	CASSASLQETQYF
TRBV6-1	TRBJ2-7	NA	TRBD2	TGTGCCAGCAGTCTTAGCGGGAGTGAAAACGAGCAGTACTTC	CASSLSGSENEQYF
TRBV19	TRBJ2-4	few	TRBD1	TGTGCCAGTAGTATATCGACAGGGGGCCCAAACATTCAGTACTTC	CASSISTGGPNIQYF
TRBV6-1	TRBJ2-7	NA	NA	TGTGCCAGCAGCCTCTCACGTAGGAGCTCCTACGAGCAGTACTTC	CASSLSRRSSYEQYF
TRBV19	TRBJ2-7	NA	TRBD1	TGTGCCTCGGCCTCGGGACAGAACTACGAGCAGTACTTC	CASASGQNYEQYF
TRBV21-1	TRBJ2-7	once	NA	TGTGCCAGCAGCAAATTGATGAGACAGGGGGCAGGCGAGCAGTACTTC	CASSKLMRQGAGEQYF
TRBV7-8	TRBJ1-5	NA	TRBD1	TGTGCCAGCAGCTTAGGACAGGGATTAAATCAGCCCCAGCATTTT	CASSLGQGLNQPQHF
TRBV5-1	TRBJ2-7	NA	NA	TGCGCCAGCGGAAGAGGGGACCCCTACGAGCAGTACTTC	CASGRGDPYEQYF
TRBV2	TRBJ1-1	NA	NA	TGTGCCAGCAGGGAGCAGTATATGAACACTGAAGCTTTCTTT	CASREQYMNTEAFF
TRBV28	TRBJ2-6	NA	NA	TGTGCCAGCAGTTTGGCGAGCTCTGGGGCCAACGTCCTGACTTTC	CASSLASSGANVLTF
TRBV7-7	TRBJ2-5	NA	NA	TGTGCCAGCAGCTTAGTGGGCGAAGAGACCCAGTACTTC	CASSLVGEETQYF
TRBV19	TRBJ2-1	few	TRBD2	TGTGCCACCAGAGGACTAGCGGGAGGGCCCAATGAGCAGTTCTTC	CATRGLAGGPNEQFF
TRBV30	TRBJ2-7	NA	NA	TGTGCCTGGAGTTTACAGGGTAGCTCCTACGAGCAGTACTTC	CAWSLQGSSYEQYF
TRBV28	TRBJ2-7	once	TRBD2	TGTGCCAGCAGGGGGGGAGGGATTGACTACGAGCAGTACTTC	CASRGGGIDYEQYF
TRBV5-1	TRBJ2-3	once	NA	TGCGCCAGCAGCTTCCTTTGGGCGGGGTTGGGAGATACGCAGTATTTT	CASSFLWAGLGDTQYF
TRBV29-1	TRBJ2-7	NA	TRBD1	TGCAGCTCTACCGGGACAGGGGGCAACGAGCAGTACTTC	CSSTGTGGNEQYF